This TCR beta chain was observed in a study of regulatory T cells in long-lasting Graves disease. Whole-study findings and limits: With persistent disease, TRBV28, TRBJ1-2 and TRBJ2-5 were the favored segments.

The TCR beta library used iRepertoire HTBI primers with Arm-PCR amplification of CDR3. TCRdb itself ran the multiplex PCR reads through MiXCR, one entry per CDR3 protein. Here the sample spans 500,000 or so distinct CDR3 sequences, 14% being singletons. This clonotype was seen only a few times. Antigen unknown. A junction end diverges from the germline sequence, so it may reflect a read error. Looked up from germline, CDR1 is MNHEY and CDR2 is SMNVEV (reference sequence). The CDR3 totals 18 residues. As to time point: newly diagnosed GD, antithyroid drugs for less than 3 months. TCR sequences were obtained from RNA taken from PBMCs. This sample also appeared in a second study, on T cells in Graves' hyperthyroidism and ophthalmopathy. Per that study: HTBI primers were the set used in a first-round RT-PCR of the TCR CDR3.

This chain links TRBV27 with TRBJ2-7; 11 nucleotides match TRBD2. The sample in question was peripheral blood mononuclear cells (PBMCs), obtained at new diagnosis, from a patient treated with antithyroid drugs. This TCR was sampled from a woman aged 50 to 60 with Graves disease. The CDR3 DNA reads TGTGCCACCAGTCGATGGGTAGCGGGAGGGCCGAGCTCCTACGAGCAGTACTTC. It is translated as CATSRWVAGGPSSYEQYF.